These 16 T cell receptor beta chains were all obtained from the same sample, sequenced in a study of OX40 agonist ivuxolimab in advanced cancers. Measured with immunoSEQ multiplex PCR; TCRdb has only the in-frame clones, and not every one. The data show about 97,000 clones, about 86% seen once. Sequenced material: CD4+ or CD8+ T cells sorted from blood, taken in a trial of the OX40 agonist ivuxolimab. Receptors originate from an adult with an advanced solid tumor such as melanoma, head and neck, liver or kidney cancer.

The chain couples TRBV6-5 to TRBJ1-6; D gene ambiguous. V was clipped by 2 bases and J by 9 bases, with 5 bases between them. The CDR3 spans 12 residues. Germline V gene data show CDR1 as MNHEY and CDR2 as SVGAGI. The CDR3 sequence: CASSYGGSPLHF. Here the CDR3 DNA reads TGTGCCAGCAGTTACGGTGGTTCACCCCTCCACTTT.

The sample holds one count of this clone. This chain connects TRBV4-2 to TRBJ2-1, with 7 positions matching TRBD2. Germline V gene data show CDR1 as LGHNA and CDR2 as YNFKEQ. V dropped 0 bases and J dropped 9; count of bases not matched to a gene: 11. The CDR3 sequence is 16 residues long. This CDR3 is CASSQDSSSGLGEQFF. CDR3 DNA sequence: TGTGCCAGCAGCCAAGATTCGTCTAGCGGCCTAGGTGAGCAGTTCTTC.

The chain joins TRBV18 to TRBJ2-5; D gene uncertain. CDR1 KGHSH and CDR2 LQKENI come from the germline V gene. Trimming took 3 bases from V and 2 from J, leaving 7 bases between them. The CDR3 sequence is 13 residues long. CDR3 residues: CASSPPVQETQYF. The CDR3 DNA is TGTGCCAGCTCACCGCCGGTTCAAGAGACCCAGTACTTC.

The chain employs TRBV14 and TRBJ1-6, with no clear D. This CDR3 region has 13 residues. The V end lost 4 bases, the J end lost 8 bases, and 9 bases lay between the germline ends. In germline, CDR1 is SGHDN, CDR2 FVKESK. CDR3 in amino acids: CASSPRTDSPLHF. CDR3 sequence (DNA): TGTGCCAGCAGCCCTCGGACGGATTCACCCCTCCACTTT.

The CDR3 is CASSKEGGGHGYTF. Here the CDR3 DNA reads TGTGCCAGCAGCAAAGAAGGGGGGGGCCATGGCTACACCTTC. The chain couples TRBV21-1 to TRBJ1-2. TRBV21-1 is given as a pseudogene. This CDR3 comprises 14 residues.

The CDR3 sequence is CASSRRLGTNEKLFF. As DNA, the CDR3 is TGTGCCAGCAGTCGCCGACTGGGAACTAATGAAAAACTGTTTTTT. The chain uses TRBV6-5 and TRBJ1-4; D is uncertain. Trimming pared 5 bases from V and 1 base from J, leaving 11 bases between. Germline V gene sequence: CDR1 MNHEY, CDR2 SVGAGI. This CDR3 has 15 amino acids.

J is TRBJ1-1 and V is TRBV14, with D perhaps matching TRBD1 (5 bases). The CDR3 runs to 13 residues. The V end was cut by 5 bases, the J end by 3 bases, with 10 bases between. The germline V gene encodes CDR1 SGHDN and CDR2 FVKESK. The CDR3 here is CASSYEGYTEAFF. The CDR3, as DNA: TGTGCCAGCAGCTACGAGGGGTACACTGAAGCTTTCTTT. Based on the CDR3 plus reference TRBV14 and TRBJ1-1, the full variable domain is EAGVTQFPSHSVIEKGQTVTLRCDPISGHDNLYWYRRVMGKEIKFLLHFVKESKQDESGMPNNRFLAERTGGTYSTLKVQPAELEDSGVYFCASSYEGYTEAFFGQGTRLTVV.

The chain employs TRBV6-5 and TRBJ2-1, with 9 positions matching TRBD1. Per germline, CDR1 MNHEY and CDR2 SVGAGI. This CDR3 region has 13 residues. The V gene end was trimmed by 4 bases and the J gene end by 14 bases; junction bases not matched to a gene: 9. This CDR3 reads CASSSMTGGRKFF. The CDR3 DNA sequence: TGTGCCAGCAGTTCTATGACAGGGGGGAGGAAGTTCTTC.

The chain has TRBV30 and TRBJ1-5; 7 bases agree with TRBD1. The CDR3 loop spans 15 amino acids. Trimming removed 3 bases from V and 2 bases from J; junction bases left unmatched: 7. Germline CDR1 reads GTSNPN; CDR2 reads SVGIG (reference sequence). The CDR3 region is CAWSVRGQGNQPQHF. In nucleotides, the CDR3 is TGTGCCTGGAGCGTAAGAGGACAGGGCAATCAGCCCCAGCATTTT.

This clone showed up just once. The chain couples TRBV15 to TRBJ2-5; TRBD1 is a possible D gene (6 bases). There are 12 residues in the CDR3. V was pared by 6 bases and J by 4 bases, with 9 bases between. Germline lookup yields CDR1 LNHNV and CDR2 YYDKDF (reference sequence). DNA for the CDR3: TGTGCCACCAGTTCCAGGGGAGAGACCCAGTACTTC. This translates into CATSSRGETQYF.

This chain links TRBV7-9 with TRBJ2-3, with 14 bases lining up with TRBD2. This CDR3 has 17 residues. V gave up 5 bases and J gave up 3 bases; unmatched junction bases: 7. Germline CDR1 is SEHNR and CDR2 is FQNEAQ (reference sequence). CDR3 nucleotides: TGTGCCAGCAGCCAGGGACTAGCGGGAGCTTCTACAGATACGCAGTATTTT. This translates into CASSQGLAGASTDTQYF.

The V call is TRBV7-9, the J call TRBJ1-2, with a weak D call TRBD1 (6 bases). The germline V gene has CDR1 SEHNR and CDR2 FQNEAQ (reference sequence). V lost 0 bases and J lost 4, with 12 bases in between. The CDR3 extends over 15 amino acids. CDR3 DNA sequence: TGTGCCAGCAGCTTAGCGGCAGGGGAGGGCTATGGCTACACCTTC. It is translated as CASSLAAGEGYGYTF.

The rearrangement joins TRBV6-5 to TRBJ2-7; 12 positions match TRBD1. This CDR3 is built from 15 residues. Germline V gene data show CDR1 as MNHEY and CDR2 as SVGAGI. Trimming cost V 5 bases and J 6 bases; bases outside gene matches: 8. The CDR3 region is CASSHPGQGAGEQYF. The CDR3 nucleotides are TGTGCCAGCAGTCACCCGGGACAGGGGGCGGGCGAGCAGTACTTC.

The chain combines TRBV6-1 with TRBJ1-6, with D perhaps matching TRBD1 (5 bases). Germline V gene data show CDR1 as MNHNS and CDR2 as SASEGT. This CDR3 contains 15 residues. The V end was cut by 6 bases, the J end by 0 bases, with 9 bases between. The CDR3 region is CASRRQGSYNSPLHF. In DNA, the CDR3 is TGTGCCAGCAGGCGGCAGGGCTCCTATAATTCACCCCTCCACTTT.

The chain links TRBV29-1 to TRBJ1-4; D possibly corresponds to TRBD1 (6 bases). Trimming stripped 7 bases from V and 7 bases from J, with 19 bases between. Germline values: CDR1 SQVTM, CDR2 ANQGSEA. This CDR3 comprises 14 residues. The CDR3 region has the DNA TGCAGCGCGGTTCGAGGGGGACTGGGTGAAAAACTGTTTTTT. Encoded protein: CSAVRGGLGEKLFF.

V usage is TRBV4-1 and J usage is TRBJ1-2; 8 bases are shared with TRBD1. V lost 0 bases, J lost 4 bases, and 4 bases stayed unmatched. This CDR3 comprises 15 residues. Looked up from germline, CDR1 is MGHRA and CDR2 is YSYEKL. CDR3 sequence reads: CASSQDGTGPYGYTF. CDR3 nucleotides: TGCGCCAGCAGCCAAGATGGGACAGGCCCCTATGGCTACACCTTC.